This T cell receptor beta chain was obtained from a study of shared clonotypes between healthy human individuals. Findings and limits, study-wide: Limitation of the genetic and exposure-history diversity represented came from the few donors. Naive subsets, compared against memory subsets, generally had larger estimated richness values.

This clone has just one count. Its antigen is as yet unknown. Each subset's genomic DNA was split evenly across several immunoSEQ plates. Using immunoSEQ multiplex PCR, the repertoire was profiled, and TCRdb retains in-frame clones only, with some absent. The data contain roughly 2 million clones, 85% to 95% of them seen just once; the ten biggest clones take up more than 0.1%. The CDR3 spans 14 residues. The V end was cut by 0 bases, the J end by 5 bases, with 11 bases between. Germline CDR1 SGHRS, CDR2 YFSETQ. The V and J genes are TRBV5-1 and TRBJ2-5, with D possibly TRBD1 on 5 matching bases. Sequencing was carried out using naive CD4+ T cells sorted from blood. Noted subset: CD45RA+ positively selected. This sequence originates from a man between 18 and 35 years old in good health. The CDR3 nucleotides are TGCGCCAGCAGCTTGGGTGGGGCGGTGGAGACCCAGTACTTC. Translation gives CASSLGGAVETQYF.